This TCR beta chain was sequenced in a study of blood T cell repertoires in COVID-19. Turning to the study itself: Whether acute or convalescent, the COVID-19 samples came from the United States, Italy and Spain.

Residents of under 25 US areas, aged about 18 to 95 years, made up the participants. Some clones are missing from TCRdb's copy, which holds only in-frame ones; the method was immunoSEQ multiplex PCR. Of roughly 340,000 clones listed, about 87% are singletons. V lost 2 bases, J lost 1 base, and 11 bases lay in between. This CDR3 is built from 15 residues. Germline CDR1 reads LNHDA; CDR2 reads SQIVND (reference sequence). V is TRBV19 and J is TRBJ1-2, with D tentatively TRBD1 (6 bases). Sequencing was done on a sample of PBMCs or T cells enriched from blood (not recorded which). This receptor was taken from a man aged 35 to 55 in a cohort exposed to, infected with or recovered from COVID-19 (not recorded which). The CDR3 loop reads CASSISQGINYGYTF. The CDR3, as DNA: TGTGCCAGTAGTATATCGCAGGGGATTAACTATGGCTACACCTTC.